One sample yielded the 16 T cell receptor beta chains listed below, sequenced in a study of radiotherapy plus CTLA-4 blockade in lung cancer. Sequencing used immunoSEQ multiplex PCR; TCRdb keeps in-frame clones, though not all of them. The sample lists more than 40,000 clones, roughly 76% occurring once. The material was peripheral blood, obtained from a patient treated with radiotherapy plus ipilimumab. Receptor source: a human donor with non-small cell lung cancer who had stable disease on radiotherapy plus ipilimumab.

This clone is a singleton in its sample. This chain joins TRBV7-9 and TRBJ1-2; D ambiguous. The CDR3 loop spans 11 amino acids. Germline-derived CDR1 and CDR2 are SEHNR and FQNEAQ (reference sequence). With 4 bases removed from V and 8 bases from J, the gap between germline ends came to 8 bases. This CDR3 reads CASSSNLGYTF. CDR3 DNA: TGTGCCAGCAGCTCCAACTTGGGCTACACCTTC.

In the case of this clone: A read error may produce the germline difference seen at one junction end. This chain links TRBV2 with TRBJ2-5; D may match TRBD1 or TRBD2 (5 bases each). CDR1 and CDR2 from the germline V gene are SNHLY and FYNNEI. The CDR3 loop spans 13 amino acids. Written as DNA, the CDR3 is TGTGCCAGCAGTGAATATCTATCCGGGACGACCGACTTC. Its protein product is CASSEYLSGTTDF.

The CDR3 here is CASSLWTEEGYGYTF. CDR3 bases: TGTGCCAGCTCACTTTGGACGGAGGAAGGATATGGCTACACCTTC. The rearrangement uses TRBV18 and TRBJ1-2, with no clear D. The germline V gene encodes CDR1 KGHSH and CDR2 LQKENI. This CDR3 is 15 amino acids long. Trimming cost V 4 bases and J 5 bases, with 17 bases left between them.

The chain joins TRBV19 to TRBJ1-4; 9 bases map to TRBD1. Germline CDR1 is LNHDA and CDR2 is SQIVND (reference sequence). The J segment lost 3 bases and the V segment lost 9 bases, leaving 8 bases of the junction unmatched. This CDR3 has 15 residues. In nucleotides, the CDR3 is TGTGCCAGCTACAACAGGGGGCAGGCTAATGAAAAACTGTTTTTT. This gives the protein CASYNRGQANEKLFF.

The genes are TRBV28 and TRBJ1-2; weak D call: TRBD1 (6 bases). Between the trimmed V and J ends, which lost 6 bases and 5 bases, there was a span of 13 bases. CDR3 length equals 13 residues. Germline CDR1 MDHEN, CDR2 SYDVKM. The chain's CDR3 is CASSPIDRYGYTF. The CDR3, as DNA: TGTGCCAGCAGCCCCATCGACAGGTATGGCTACACCTTC.

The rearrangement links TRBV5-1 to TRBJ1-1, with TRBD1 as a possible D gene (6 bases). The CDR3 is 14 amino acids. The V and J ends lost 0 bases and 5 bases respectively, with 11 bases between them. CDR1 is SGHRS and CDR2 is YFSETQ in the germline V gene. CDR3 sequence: CASSLGTVWTEAFF. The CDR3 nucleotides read TGCGCCAGCAGCTTGGGGACAGTTTGGACTGAAGCTTTCTTT. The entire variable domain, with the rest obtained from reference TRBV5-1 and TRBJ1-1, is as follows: KAGVTQTPRYLIKTRGQQVTLSCSPISGHRSVSWYQQTPGQGLQFLFEYFSETQRNKGNFPGRFSGRQFSNSRSEMNVSTLELGDSALYLCASSLGTVWTEAFFGQGTRLTVV.

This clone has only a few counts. The CDR3 region is CASSLGAGSNTGELFF. The CDR3 DNA reads as TGTGCCAGCAGCTTGGGAGCGGGGTCGAACACCGGGGAGCTGTTTTTT. The chain combines TRBV11-3 with TRBJ2-2; TRBD2 matches 7 bases. CDR3 size: 16 residues. Germline V gene sequence: CDR1 SGHNT, CDR2 YENEEA. The V and J ends lost 3 bases and 0 bases, in that order; junction bases with no gene match: 4.

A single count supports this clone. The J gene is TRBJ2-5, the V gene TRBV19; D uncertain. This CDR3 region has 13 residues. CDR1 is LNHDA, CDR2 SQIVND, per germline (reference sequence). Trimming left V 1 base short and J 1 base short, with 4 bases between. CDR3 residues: CASSIVIQETQYF. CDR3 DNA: TGTGCCAGTAGTATAGTGATCCAAGAGACCCAGTACTTC.

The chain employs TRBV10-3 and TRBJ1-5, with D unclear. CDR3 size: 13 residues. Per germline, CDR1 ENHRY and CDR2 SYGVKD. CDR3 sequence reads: CAASRVTNQPQHF. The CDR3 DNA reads TGTGCAGCCAGCCGGGTCACGAATCAGCCCCAGCATTTT.

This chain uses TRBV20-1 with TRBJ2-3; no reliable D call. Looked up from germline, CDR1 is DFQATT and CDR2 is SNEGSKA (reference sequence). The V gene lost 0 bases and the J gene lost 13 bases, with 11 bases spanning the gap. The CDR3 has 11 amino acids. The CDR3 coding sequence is TGCAGTGCTAGAGAAGGCAGGCGAGAGTATTTT. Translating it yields CSAREGRREYF.

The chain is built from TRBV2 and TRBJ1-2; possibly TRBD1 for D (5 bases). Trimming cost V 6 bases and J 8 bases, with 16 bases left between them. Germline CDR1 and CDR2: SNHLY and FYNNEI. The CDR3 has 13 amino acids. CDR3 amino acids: CASSLPPTEGYTF. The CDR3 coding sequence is TGTGCCAGCAGCCTCCCCCCGACAGAAGGCTACACCTTC.

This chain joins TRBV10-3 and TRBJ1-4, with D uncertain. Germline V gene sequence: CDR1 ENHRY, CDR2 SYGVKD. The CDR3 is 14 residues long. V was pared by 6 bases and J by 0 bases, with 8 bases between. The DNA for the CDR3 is TGTGCCATCAGAGAAACTGCAACTAATGAAAAACTGTTTTTT. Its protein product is CAIRETATNEKLFF.

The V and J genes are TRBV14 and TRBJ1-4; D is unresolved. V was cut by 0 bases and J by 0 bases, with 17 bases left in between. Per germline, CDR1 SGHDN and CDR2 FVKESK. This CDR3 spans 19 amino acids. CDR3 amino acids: CASSQDRIAQIATNEKLFF. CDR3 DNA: TGTGCCAGCAGCCAAGACCGGATTGCACAGATTGCAACTAATGAAAAACTGTTTTTT.

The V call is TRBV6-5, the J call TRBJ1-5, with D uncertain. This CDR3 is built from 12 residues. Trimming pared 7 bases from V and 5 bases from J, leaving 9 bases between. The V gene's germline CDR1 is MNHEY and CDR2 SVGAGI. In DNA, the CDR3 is TGTGCCAGCACTACCGGTTATCAGCCCCAGCATTTT. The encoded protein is CASTTGYQPQHF.

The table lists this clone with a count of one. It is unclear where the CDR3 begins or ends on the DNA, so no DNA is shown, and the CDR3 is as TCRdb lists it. The CDR3 protein is CASSSSVGPYEQYF. This rearrangement joins TRBV27 to TRBJ2-7; TRBD1, the D gene given by the table, was not confirmed from the DNA. The CDR3 is 14 residues long, counting both termini. The germline gives CDR1 MNHEY, CDR2 SMNVEV (reference sequence).

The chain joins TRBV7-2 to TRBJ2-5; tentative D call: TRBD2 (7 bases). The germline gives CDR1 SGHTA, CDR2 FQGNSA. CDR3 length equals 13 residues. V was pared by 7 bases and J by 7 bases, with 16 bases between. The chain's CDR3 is CASTTRGARTQYF. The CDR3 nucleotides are TGTGCCAGCACCACTCGGGGGGCTCGGACCCAGTACTTC.